This T cell receptor (beta chain) comes out of a study of blood T cell repertoires in COVID-19. Germline assignment: CDR1 LNHNV and CDR2 YYDKDF (reference sequence). Losses at the gene ends were 5 bases for V and 7 bases for J; bases not matched to a gene: 7. The CDR3 has 14 residues. Assay used: immunoSEQ multiplex PCR; TCRdb lists only in-frame clones, some missing. The profile shows approximately 300,000 clones, over 75% of them singletons. Sequenced sample: peripheral blood. The TCR sequence derives from a human donor with COVID-19, enrolled during active disease. The donor label of this sample is uncertain. The chain recombines TRBV15 with TRBJ1-2; 10 bases agree with TRBD1. The CDR3 DNA is TGTGCCACCAGCCTGGGACAGGGGTACAGTGGCTACACCTTC. Amino acids: CATSLGQGYSGYTF.